A selection of T cell receptor beta chains follows, all from one sample in a study of shared clonotypes between healthy human individuals. The table came from immunoSEQ multiplex PCR; TCRdb's copy has only in-frame clones and leaves some out. The sample has some 2,000,000 clones, almost 96% seen once; the top ten hold approximately 0.13%. Sequenced material: naive CD4+ T cells sorted from blood. Every receptor here comes from a man younger than 35 in good health. CDR3s include the opening cysteine and the closing phenylalanine or tryptophan. A D gene is named only where the DNA matches it firmly. Not all rows give a size; the values are once, few, many and, for expanded clones, a class.

>NA|TRBJ1-2|TRBV10-3|NA
TGTGCCATCAGGTCTACGGGAGGAGATGGCTACACCTTC
CAIRSTGGDGYTF
>NA|TRBJ2-3|TRBV4-1|TRBD2
TGCGCCAGCAGCCAACAACTAGCGGGAGGGCCCATGGATACGCAGTATTTT
CASSQQLAGGPMDTQYF
>NA|TRBJ2-3|TRBV29-1|NA
TGCAGCGGTGACCCCAGGGGAGATACGCAGTATTTT
CSGDPRGDTQYF
>once|TRBJ1-2|TRBV18|TRBD1
TGTGCCAGCTCACCACAAGGACAGGGTGGGGGCTACACCTTC
CASSPQGQGGGYTF
>NA|TRBJ2-1|TRBV7-2|NA
TGTGCCAGCAGCGTGGGGCTAGTCTACAATGAGCAGTTCTTC
CASSVGLVYNEQFF
>NA|TRBJ1-3|TRBV10-1|TRBD1
TGCGCCAGCAGTGAACAGGGGAGAAACACCATATATTTT
CASSEQGRNTIYF
>NA|TRBJ2-1|TRBV5-1|NA
TGCGCCAGCAGCTTGGGGGCGGAGACATACAATGAGCAGTTCTTC
CASSLGAETYNEQFF
>NA|TRBJ2-5|TRBV5-6|TRBD2
TGTGCCAGCAGCCCCGGCCGACTAGCGGGAAGAGAGACCCAGTACTTC
CASSPGRLAGRETQYF
>once|TRBJ2-7|TRBV6-5|TRBD2
TGTGCCAGCAGTCGTACGGGACTAGCGGACTACGAGCAGTACTTC
CASSRTGLADYEQYF
>NA|TRBJ1-3|TRBV6-6|NA
TGTGCCAGCAGTGGCAGACTTACCTCTGGAAACACCATATATTTT
CASSGRLTSGNTIYF
>NA|TRBJ2-7|TRBV30|NA
TGTGCCTGGAGTGTAGCGCCCAGCGAGCAGTACTTC
CAWSVAPSEQYF
>NA|TRBJ1-1|TRBV28|NA
TGTGCCAGCAGTTTATCACGCCCGGGTTGGAACACTGAAGCTTTCTTT
CASSLSRPGWNTEAFF
>NA|TRBJ2-3|TRBV25-1|NA
TGTGCCAGCAGTGACTGGCGGGGCCCAGATACGCAGTATTTT
CASSDWRGPDTQYF
>NA|TRBJ1-4|TRBV30|NA
TGTGCCTGGAGTGCCACCCGAGGTGAAAAACTGTTTTTT
CAWSATRGEKLFF
>NA|TRBJ1-1|TRBV19|NA
TGTGCCAGTGGGCAGGGATCCCCTGAAGCTTTCTTT
CASGQGSPEAFF
>NA|TRBJ2-3|TRBV12-5|NA
TGTGCTAGTGGTTTTCTCAAGCCTTCAGATACGCAGTATTTT
CASGFLKPSDTQYF
>once|TRBJ1-1|TRBV6-5|TRBD1
TGTGCCAGCAGTTACTCCAGGACAGGGGGTGAAGCTTTCTTT
CASSYSRTGGEAFF
>once|TRBJ1-5|TRBV30|NA
TGTGCCTGGAGTTTCAGGTCAGGGGATCAGCCCCAGCATTTT
CAWSFRSGDQPQHF
>NA|TRBJ2-4|TRBV7-3|TRBD1
TGTGCCAGCAGCCTGGACAGGTTAAACATTCAGTACTTC
CASSLDRLNIQYF
>NA|TRBJ1-2|TRBV18|TRBD1
TGTGCCAGCTCACCGCCAGGGGGTATCTATGGCTACACCTTC
CASSPPGGIYGYTF
>NA|TRBJ2-2|TRBV18|NA
TGTGCCAGCTCACCTCTCCTTCAGGGCAGCACCGGGGAGCTGTTTTTT
CASSPLLQGSTGELFF
>NA|TRBJ2-5|TRBV2|TRBD1
TGTGCCAGCAGTGGGGGACAGGGGATCTGGGAGACCCAGTACTTC
CASSGGQGIWETQYF
>NA|TRBJ2-3|TRBV5-6|TRBD2
TGTGCCAGCAGTAGACTAGCGTACAGCACAGATACGCAGTATTTT
CASSRLAYSTDTQYF
>NA|TRBJ2-7|TRBV28|NA
TGTGCCAGCAGTTTACCCGGGGGGCGAACCTACGAGCAGTACTTC
CASSLPGGRTYEQYF
>few|TRBJ2-1|TRBV2|TRBD1
TGTGCCAGCAGTTATTTCCCGGGACAGTCTCTCTTC
CASSYFPGQSLF
>NA|TRBJ1-4|TRBV10-3|TRBD1
TGTGCCATCAACGACAGGGGGACTGAAAAACTGTTTTTT
CAINDRGTEKLFF
>NA|TRBJ2-5|TRBV6-4|NA
TGTGCCAGCAGTGTTGGGGAGGTCCAAGAGACCCAGTACTTC
CASSVGEVQETQYF
>NA|TRBJ2-7|TRBV6-5|NA
TGTGCCAGCAAGGGAGGAGCAGAACCAACCTACGAGCAGTACTTC
CASKGGAEPTYEQYF
>NA|TRBJ2-7|TRBV5-1|NA
TGCGCCAGCATGGGAGGTTCGCTTCTCCACGAGCAGTACTTC
CASMGGSLLHEQYF